Listed below are T cell receptor beta chains from one sample, sequenced in a study of blood T cell repertoires in COVID-19. TCRdb's copy holds only in-frame clones and misses some; the assay was immunoSEQ multiplex PCR. The table lists approximately 240,000 clones, 80% to 90% of them singletons. The sequenced sample consisted of PBMCs or T cells enriched from blood (not recorded which). The source of these receptors is a woman aged 18-35 years in a cohort exposed to, infected with or recovered from COVID-19 (not recorded which). The CDR3 runs from the conserved cysteine through the conserved F or W. The order of the fields is V gene, clone size, J gene, CDR3 length, D gene, CDR3 DNA, CDR3 protein. The D gene is left open where the match is weak. Expanded clones are given a class, and other clones once, few, many or no size at all.

>TRBV5-1|-|TRBJ2-7|14|TRBD1
TGCGCCAGCAGGATTGACAGGGACTCCTACGAGCAGTACTTC
CASRIDRDSYEQYF
>TRBV11-2|-|TRBJ2-1|15|TRBD2
TGTGCCAGCAGCTTACGACTAGCGGTCCCAGGAGAGCAGTTCTTC
CASSLRLAVPGEQFF
>TRBV9|-|TRBJ2-5|16|TRBD2
TGTGCCAGCAGCGTTGGGACTAGCGGAGGCGGAGAGACCCAGTACTTC
CASSVGTSGGGETQYF
>TRBV27|-|TRBJ2-2|12|-
TGTGCCACCAACGGGAACACCGGGGAGCTGTTTTTT
CATNGNTGELFF
>TRBV19|-|TRBJ1-2|13|TRBD1
TGTGCCAGTAGTGCCGGGACAGCCTATGGCTACACCTTC
CASSAGTAYGYTF
>TRBV6-6|-|TRBJ2-2|13|-
TGTGCCAGCCGAACAGCTAATACCGGGGAGCTGTTTTTT
CASRTANTGELFF
>TRBV7-8|-|TRBJ1-2|14|-
TGTGCCAGCAGCTTATTTGAGGGATTCTATGGCTACACCTTC
CASSLFEGFYGYTF
>TRBV6-5|-|TRBJ2-2|16|-
TGTGCCAGCAGTTACGTGGCCAGGGGGAACACCGGGGAGCTGTTTTTT
CASSYVARGNTGELFF
>TRBV27|-|TRBJ1-2|13|-
TGTGCCAGCGGACATCGGGTCGGCTCTGGCTACACCTTC
CASGHRVGSGYTF
>TRBV15|-|TRBJ2-7|13|-
TGTGCCACGACCGGGGGTGAGGGCTACGAGCAGTACTTC
CATTGGEGYEQYF
>TRBV9|-|TRBJ2-1|15|-
TGTGCCAGCAGCGTAACTGGCGGCTCCTACAATGAGCAGTTCTTC
CASSVTGGSYNEQFF
>TRBV7-6|-|TRBJ1-5|16|TRBD1
TGTGCCAGCAGCCCGACCCGGGACAGAGACAATCAGCCCCAGCATTTT
CASSPTRDRDNQPQHF
>TRBV6-5|-|TRBJ1-1|15|-
TGTGCCAGCAGTTACTCCTGGGGGGGGAACACTGAAGCTTTCTTT
CASSYSWGGNTEAFF
>TRBV6-4|-|TRBJ2-7|15|TRBD1
TGTGCCAGCAGTGACCAACCGGGACAGGGTTACGAGCAGTACTTC
CASSDQPGQGYEQYF
>TRBV7-2|-|TRBJ2-3|15|-
TGTGCCAGCAGCTTAGGCCCCCGGGAGACTGATACGCAGTATTTT
CASSLGPRETDTQYF
>TRBV4-2|-|TRBJ2-3|13|-
TGTGCCAGCAGCCAAGAGTTAGAAAGTACGCAGTATTTT
CASSQELESTQYF
>TRBV6-5|-|TRBJ1-6|13|-
TGTGCCAGCAGTACAGGGTCCTCTTCACCCCTCCACTTT
CASSTGSSSPLHF
>TRBV9|-|TRBJ2-2|15|-
TGTGCCAGCAGCGTAAGGGGCACGAACACCGGGGAGCTGTTTTTT
CASSVRGTNTGELFF
>TRBV18|-|TRBJ1-2|15|-
TGTGCCAGCTCACTAACAGACAGAGCTAACTATGGCTACACCTTC
CASSLTDRANYGYTF
>TRBV27|-|TRBJ2-5|15|TRBD2
TGTGCCAGCAGTTTAACTAGCGGGGGGTACGAGACCCAGTACTTC
CASSLTSGGYETQYF
>TRBV5-1|-|TRBJ2-1|16|TRBD2
TGCGCCAGCAGCTTGGCTGCGGGGGGCATATACAATGAGCAGTTCTTC
CASSLAAGGIYNEQFF
>TRBV19|-|TRBJ2-2|15|TRBD2
TGTGCCAGTAGTATTGCCGGGACTAGGACCGGGGAGCTGTTTTTT
CASSIAGTRTGELFF
>TRBV24-1|-|TRBJ1-2|16|TRBD1
TGTGCCACCAGTGATGCCAGTGGGGACAGATCCTGTGGCTACACCTTC
CATSDASGDRSCGYTF
>TRBV27|once|TRBJ1-1|14|-
TGTGCCAGCAGTCCCCGAGACAGGCTCACTGAAGCTTTCTTT
CASSPRDRLTEAFF
>TRBV2|once|TRBJ1-1|13|-
TGTGCCAGCAGGGGACAAAAGAGTACTGAAGCTTTCTTT
CASRGQKSTEAFF
>TRBV4-2|once|TRBJ2-7|14|-
TGTGCCAGCAGCCAAGATCGGGGGACCTACGAGCAGTACTTC
CASSQDRGTYEQYF
>TRBV21-1|-|TRBJ2-7|15|-
TGTGCCAGCAGCAAAACCGGGACAGGGTTTATGAAGCAGTACTTC
CASSKTGTGFMKQYF
>TRBV29-1|-|TRBJ2-1|13|-
TGCAGCGCCCATACTGGGACTGGGGATGAGCAGTTCTTC
CSAHTGTGDEQFF
>TRBV27|-|TRBJ2-3|14|TRBD1
TGTGCCAGCAGTTTAACAGGGGGCACAGATACGCAGTATTTT
CASSLTGGTDTQYF
>TRBV24-1|-|TRBJ1-5|17|-
TGTGCCACCAGTGCCTCACCTGGGCAGGGTAGCAATCAGCCCCAGCATTTT
CATSASPGQGSNQPQHF
>TRBV5-6|-|TRBJ1-6|14|TRBD1
TGTGCCAGCAGCCTCAGGGGGCTCGGTTCACCCCTCCACTTT
CASSLRGLGSPLHF
>TRBV19|-|TRBJ1-2|14|-
TGTGCCAGTAGTATAGTACAGACTAACTATGACTACACCTTC
CASSIVQTNYDYTF
>TRBV7-3|-|TRBJ2-2|15|-
TGTGCCAGCAGCCAGGACAGAATCAACACCGGGGAGCTGTTTTTT
CASSQDRINTGELFF
>TRBV7-9|-|TRBJ2-5|14|TRBD2
TGTGCCAGCAGCCCCGGGACTAGCTTGAAGACCCAGTACTTC
CASSPGTSLKTQYF
>TRBV9|-|TRBJ2-1|14|TRBD2
TGTGCCAGCAGCGCCGGGACTAGCGAAGATGAGCAGTTCTTC
CASSAGTSEDEQFF
>TRBV5-4|once|TRBJ2-1|17|TRBD2
TGTGCCAGCAGCCCGGGACTAGCGGACAACTCCTACAATGAGCAGTTCTTC
CASSPGLADNSYNEQFF
>TRBV5-6|-|TRBJ2-7|13|-
TGTGCCAGCAGGAAAACAGGGACCTACGAGCAGTACTTC
CASRKTGTYEQYF
>TRBV27|-|TRBJ2-3|18|TRBD1
TGTGCCAGCAGTTCCCAGCGGAGGACAGGGGTGAGAACAGATACGCAGTATTTT
CASSSQRRTGVRTDTQYF
>TRBV7-9|many|TRBJ1-2|13|TRBD1
TGTGCCAGCGTCCGCCAGGGGGTTTATGGCTACACCTTC
CASVRQGVYGYTF
>TRBV27|-|TRBJ2-6|20|TRBD2
TGTGCCAGCAGTCCATCCCCCGGGAGGTTTGGGGACTCTGGGGCCAACGTCCTGACTTTC
CASSPSPGRFGDSGANVLTF
>TRBV6-4|-|TRBJ2-1|16|TRBD2
TGTGCCAGCAGTGAAAGCGACGGGGGGGCGGCCAATGAGCAGTTCTTC
CASSESDGGAANEQFF
>TRBV25-1|-|TRBJ2-3|17|TRBD2
TGTGCCAGCAGTCCGCCAACTAGCGGGGGGTGGTCAGATACGCAGTATTTT
CASSPPTSGGWSDTQYF
>TRBV5-1|-|TRBJ2-1|15|TRBD2
TGCGCCAGCAACCCGGGACTAGCGGGAGACAATGAGCAGTTCTTC
CASNPGLAGDNEQFF
>TRBV10-1|-|TRBJ1-2|13|-
TGCGCCAGCAGTCCGGACAGATTCTATGGCTACACCTTC
CASSPDRFYGYTF
>TRBV5-1|-|TRBJ1-2|15|-
TGCGCCAGCAGCCCCCCTCAGAGGTCTAACTATGGCTACACCTTC
CASSPPQRSNYGYTF
>TRBV13|-|TRBJ1-1|15|-
TGTGCCAGCAGCTCATCTTCTACGATGAACACTGAAGCTTTCTTT
CASSSSSTMNTEAFF
>TRBV27|-|TRBJ1-2|13|-
TGTGCCAGCAGTGGAACGTCAGGGTATGGCTACACCTTC
CASSGTSGYGYTF
>TRBV5-1|few|TRBJ2-7|12|-
TGCGCCAGCAGCTTGGTCGGGGACGAGCAGTACTTC
CASSLVGDEQYF
>TRBV2|-|TRBJ2-7|15|-
TGTGCCAGCAGCCCACCTCCCGGGGGTAGAAACGAGCAGTACTTC
CASSPPPGGRNEQYF
>TRBV6-5|-|TRBJ2-7|15|TRBD1
TGTGCCAGCAGCGTTGGGACAGCCAAATTCTACGAGCAGTACTTC
CASSVGTAKFYEQYF
>TRBV19|-|TRBJ1-1|17|-
TGTGCCAGTAGTATAGGTGGAACAGACGATTTCAACACTGAAGCTTTCTTT
CASSIGGTDDFNTEAFF
>TRBV18|-|TRBJ2-7|14|TRBD1
TGTGCCAGCTACCGGGACAGGAATAACCACGAGCAGTACTTC
CASYRDRNNHEQYF